This entry is about one T cell receptor (beta chain). Clones were read by immunoSEQ multiplex PCR, and TCRdb kept only the in-frame ones, dropping some. The sample records approximately 250,000 clones, approximately 90% being singletons. This sample was taken from a study of blood T cell repertoires in COVID-19. Losses at the gene ends were 3 bases for V and 0 bases for J; bases not matched to a gene: 6. Germline CDR1 and CDR2: SGHDT and YYEEEE. The CDR3 length is 16 residues. This chain joins TRBV5-6 and TRBJ1-3; the match to TRBD1 covers 7 bases. The sequence was obtained from a woman in her twenties or thirties with acute COVID-19. The sample comprised PBMCs or T cells enriched from blood (not recorded which). The CDR3 DNA reads TGTGCCAGCAGCTCCACGGGACAGAGCTCTGGAAACACCATATATTTT. Translation: CASSSTGQSSGNTIYF.